The entry that follows covers one T cell receptor beta chain sequence. The table came from immunoSEQ multiplex PCR; TCRdb's copy has only in-frame clones and leaves some out. The sample yields a few hundred thousand clones, around 89% seen once. Germline CDR1 and CDR2: GTSNPN and SVGIG (reference sequence). This CDR3 has 12 amino acids. V was shortened by 4 bases and J by 10 bases, with 16 bases between the two germline ends. The data originate from a study of blood T cell repertoires in COVID-19. The rearrangement links TRBV30 to TRBJ1-2, with D possibly matching TRBD1 (5 bases). The source of this sequence is a man aged 25-40 years with acute or convalescent COVID-19. The sequencing sample was made of peripheral blood. CDR3 nucleotide sequence: TGTGCCTGGACCCTCGGGGGACGGACCTACACCTTC. It codes for CAWTLGGRTYTF.